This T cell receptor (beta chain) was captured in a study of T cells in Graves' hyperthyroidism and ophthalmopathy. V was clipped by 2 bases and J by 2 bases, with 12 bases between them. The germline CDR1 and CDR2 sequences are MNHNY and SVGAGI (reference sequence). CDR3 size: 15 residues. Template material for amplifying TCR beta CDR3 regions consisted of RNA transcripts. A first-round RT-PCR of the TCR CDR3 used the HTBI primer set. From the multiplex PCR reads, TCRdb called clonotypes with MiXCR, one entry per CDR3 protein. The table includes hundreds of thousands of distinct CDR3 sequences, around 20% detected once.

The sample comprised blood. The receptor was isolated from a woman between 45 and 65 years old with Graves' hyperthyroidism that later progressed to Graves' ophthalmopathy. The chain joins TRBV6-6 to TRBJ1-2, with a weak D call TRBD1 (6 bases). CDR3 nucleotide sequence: TGTGCCAGCAGTTACACCGGACAGCGGAACTATGGCTACACCTTC. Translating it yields CASSYTGQRNYGYTF.